This TCR beta chain was profiled in a study of T-cell memory formation after mild COVID-19. Turning to the study itself: For the most part, TCR clusters were specific to one donor.

This clonotype turned up a few times. Germline V gives CDR1 DFQATT, CDR2 SNEGSKA (reference sequence). J gave up 2 bases and V 6 bases, and 7 bases lay outside the gene matches. The CDR3 is 15 amino acids. Via MiXCR, TCRdb re-called the 5' RACE reads, giving one row per CDR3 protein. The table includes 350,000 to 400,000 distinct CDR3 sequences, approximately 15% detected once. Sequenced input: PBMCs or a T cell subset sorted from them (not recorded which). This TCR derives from a man aged 18 to 29 who had mild COVID-19 (a few samples of this study predate the infection). Cell type and time point are not known. The chain uses TRBV20-1 and TRBJ2-3; 11 bases map to TRBD2. The CDR3 DNA sequence: TGCAGTGCCAACCTAGCGGGGGGCTTCACAGATACGCAGTATTTT. Encoded protein: CSANLAGGFTDTQYF.